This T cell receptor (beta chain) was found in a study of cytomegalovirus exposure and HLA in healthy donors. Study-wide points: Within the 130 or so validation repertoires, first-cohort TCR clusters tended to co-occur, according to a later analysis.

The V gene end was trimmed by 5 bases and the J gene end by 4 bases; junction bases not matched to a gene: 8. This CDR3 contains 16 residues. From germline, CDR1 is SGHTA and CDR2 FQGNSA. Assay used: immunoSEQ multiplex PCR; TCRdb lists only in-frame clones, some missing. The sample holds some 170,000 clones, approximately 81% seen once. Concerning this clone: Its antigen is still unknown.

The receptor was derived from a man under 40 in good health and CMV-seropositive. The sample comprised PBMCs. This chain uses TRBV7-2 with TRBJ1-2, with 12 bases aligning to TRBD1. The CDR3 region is CASSRSGTGGGYGYTF. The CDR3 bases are TGTGCCAGCAGCCGTAGCGGGACAGGGGGCGGCTATGGCTACACCTTC.